These T cell receptor beta chains were read from a single sample in a study of T cell changes during pregnancy in multiple sclerosis. Assay: immunoSEQ multiplex PCR; the TCRdb copy retains only in-frame clones and omits some. The data contain some 42,000 clones, roughly 85% of them singletons. This specimen was CD4+ T cells from peripheral blood mononuclear cells, taken after pregnancy. These TCRs come from a female donor with multiple sclerosis, enrolled in a pregnancy study. Each CDR3 is given with its conserved first and last residue. The D gene is left open where the match is weak. Clone size appears in some rows only: once, few, many, or a class for an expanded clone.

abundance	len	v_gene	j_gene	d_gene	CDR3aa	CDR3nt
-	14	TRBV7-9	TRBJ1-5	-	CASSPGGTYQPQHF	TGTGCCAGCAGCCCTGGGGGCACGTATCAGCCCCAGCATTTT
-	16	TRBV9	TRBJ1-3	-	CASSTGGSYSGNTIYF	TGTGCCAGCAGCACGGGGGGGAGCTACTCTGGAAACACCATATATTTT
-	19	TRBV12-5	TRBJ2-1	TRBD2	CASGLTPDGTSGYHNEQFF	TGTGCTAGTGGTTTGACCCCCGACGGGACTAGCGGGTACCACAATGAGCAGTTCTTC
-	14	TRBV6-5	TRBJ1-2	TRBD1	CASSYSAGGRSYTF	TGTGCCAGCAGTTACTCCGCAGGGGGTAGGAGCTACACCTTC
-	14	TRBV30	TRBJ1-3	-	CAWSTGISGNTIYF	TGTGCCTGGTCCACAGGGATCTCTGGAAACACCATATATTTT
-	16	TRBV5-1	TRBJ2-3	TRBD2	CASSAGTSGEPDTQYF	TGCGCCAGCAGCGCCGGGACTAGCGGGGAGCCAGATACGCAGTATTTT
once	14	TRBV19	TRBJ2-5	TRBD2	CASSMGTSPETQYF	TGTGCCAGTAGTATGGGGACTAGCCCAGAGACCCAGTACTTC
-	16	TRBV4-2	TRBJ1-6	-	CASSPGVSSYNSPLHF	TGTGCCAGCAGCCCGGGGGTGAGCTCCTATAATTCACCCCTCCACTTT
-	15	TRBV5-1	TRBJ2-7	TRBD1	CASSLATGRTYEQYF	TGCGCCAGCAGCTTGGCGACAGGGAGAACCTACGAGCAGTACTTC
-	14	TRBV5-1	TRBJ1-3	-	CASSFGGLDDTIYF	TGCGCCAGCAGCTTTGGGGGACTCGACGATACCATATATTTT
medium-sized	16	TRBV2	TRBJ1-6	TRBD1	CASSGDRVSYNSPLHF	TGTGCCAGCAGTGGAGACAGGGTCTCCTATAATTCACCCCTCCACTTT
once	13	TRBV9	TRBJ1-2	-	CASSVGGDYGYTF	TGTGCCAGCAGCGTAGGGGGGGACTATGGCTACACCTTC
-	15	TRBV11-3	TRBJ2-1	TRBD1	CASSSRQGSGNEQFF	TGTGCCAGCAGCTCCCGACAGGGTTCGGGTAATGAGCAGTTCTTC
-	16	TRBV19	TRBJ2-3	TRBD2	CASSVASGGMTDTQYF	TGTGCCAGTAGTGTGGCTAGCGGGGGAATGACAGATACGCAGTATTTT
once	12	TRBV29-1	TRBJ1-1	-	CSVSDGYREAFF	TGCAGCGTTAGCGACGGATATCGTGAAGCTTTCTTT
-	11	TRBV10-3	TRBJ2-2	TRBD1	CAVDRGGELFF	TGTGCCGTCGACAGGGGCGGGGAGCTGTTTTTT
once	18	TRBV4-3	TRBJ1-6	-	CASSLLPPGGDYNSPLHF	TGCGCCAGCAGCCTCTTACCCCCTGGGGGCGACTATAATTCACCCCTCCACTTT
-	16	TRBV7-2	TRBJ2-3	TRBD2	CASSFSLAVNTDTQYF	TGTGCCAGCAGCTTTAGTCTAGCGGTGAACACAGATACGCAGTATTTT
-	14	TRBV2	TRBJ2-7	-	CASRKGGAGYEQYF	TGTGCCAGCAGAAAAGGGGGGGCAGGGTACGAGCAGTACTTC
-	16	TRBV5-1	TRBJ1-2	TRBD1	CASSLAGGQGAYGYTF	TGCGCCAGCAGCCTGGCCGGGGGACAGGGCGCGTATGGCTACACCTTC
-	18	TRBV4-3	TRBJ1-2	-	CASSQDIALGGYGYGYTF	TGCGCCAGCAGCCAAGATATAGCTCTCGGGGGGTATGGCTATGGCTACACCTTC
-	12	TRBV18	TRBJ2-2	TRBD1	CASSDRVRELFF	TGTGCCAGCTCAGACAGGGTACGGGAGCTGTTTTTT
few	15	TRBV6-1	TRBJ1-6	TRBD1	CASGTNRGDNSPLHF	TGTGCCAGCGGAACCAACAGGGGGGATAATTCACCCCTCCACTTT
-	17	TRBV7-9	TRBJ1-5	-	CASSLAWGRHSNQPQHF	TGTGCCAGCAGCTTAGCATGGGGCCGGCATAGCAATCAGCCCCAGCATTTT
-	15	TRBV5-1	TRBJ2-2	-	CASSPARQNTGELFF	TGCGCCAGCAGCCCGGCCCGACAGAACACCGGGGAGCTGTTTTTT
-	15	TRBV6-5	TRBJ1-4	TRBD1	CASRLQGAHNEKLFF	TGTGCCAGCAGATTACAGGGGGCTCATAATGAAAAACTGTTTTTT
-	15	TRBV7-2	TRBJ2-3	TRBD2	CASSARGGFTDTQYF	TGTGCCAGCAGCGCGCGGGGGGGATTCACAGATACGCAGTATTTT
-	14	TRBV18	TRBJ2-1	-	CASSPLSSYNEQFF	TGTGCCAGCTCACCACTCAGCTCCTACAATGAGCAGTTCTTC